Listed below are T cell receptor beta chains from one sample, sequenced in a study of identical twins. TCRdb recomputed calls from the 5' RACE reads with MiXCR, one row per CDR3 protein. In the table there are about 100,000 distinct CDR3 sequences, under 7% of which are singletons. Sequenced: memory T cells sorted from blood. Receptors originate from a woman between 45 and 65 years old in good health. CDR3s include the opening cysteine and the closing phenylalanine or tryptophan. The D gene is left open where the match is weak. Rows may omit the clone size; those that give it use once, few, many or a size class.

>TRBV20-1|TRBJ1-2|-|-
CSAGDRSYGYTF
TGCAGTGCGGGGGACCGATCCTATGGCTACACCTTC
>TRBV2|TRBJ2-3|TRBD2|-
CARLGTSGSDTQYF
TGTGCCAGACTCGGGACTAGCGGATCAGATACGCAGTATTTT
>TRBV18|TRBJ1-4|TRBD1|many
CASSVGGVTNEKLFF
TGTGCCAGCTCGGTAGGGGGCGTCACTAATGAAAAACTGTTTTTT
>TRBV20-1|TRBJ2-3|TRBD2|many
CSARDLTSGRAGSTDTQYF
TGCAGTGCTAGAGATCTGACTAGCGGGAGGGCCGGTAGCACAGATACGCAGTATTTT
>TRBV24-1|TRBJ2-5|-|many
CATAALGTQYF
TGTGCCACCGCCGCGCTTGGGACCCAGTACTTC
>TRBV7-9|TRBJ2-3|-|-
CASSWGSTDTQYF
TGTGCCAGCAGCTGGGGCAGCACAGATACGCAGTATTTT
>TRBV5-6|TRBJ2-5|-|many
CASSSTYQETQYF
TGTGCCAGCAGCTCTACGTACCAAGAGACCCAGTACTTC
>TRBV6-5|TRBJ2-1|TRBD1|many
CASSLKGQGYNEQFF
TGTGCCAGCAGCCTTAAGGGACAGGGATACAATGAGCAGTTCTTC
>TRBV20-1|TRBJ2-5|TRBD1|many
CSAKDREKGETQYF
TGCAGTGCAAAAGACAGGGAGAAGGGGGAGACCCAGTACTTC
>TRBV2|TRBJ1-3|-|few
CASSENGPGNTIYF
TGTGCCAGCAGTGAAAACGGACCTGGAAACACCATATATTTT
>TRBV28|TRBJ2-3|-|many
CASISGTTSTDTQYF
TGTGCCAGCATCTCCGGGACAACTAGCACAGATACGCAGTATTTT